This is a list of T cell receptor beta chains from one sample in a study of identifying expanded T cells in peripheral blood. TCRdb's copy holds only in-frame clones and misses some; the assay was immunoSEQ multiplex PCR. The table records around 100,000 clones, around nine tenths of them present only once. The sample was blood. The receptors were gathered from a person aged 18 to 75 in good health. The CDR3 runs from the conserved cysteine through the conserved F or W. Each record gives: clone size, V gene, J gene, D gene, CDR3 DNA, CDR3 protein. The D gene is left open where the match is weak. Expanded clones get a size class; other rows say once, few or many, or leave the size out.

size: -; V: TRBV7-8; J: TRBJ1-2; D: -; DNA: TGTGCCAGCAGCTTAGCGGGAATACATGGCTACACCTTC; CDR3: CASSLAGIHGYTF
size: once; V: TRBV4-3; J: TRBJ2-7; D: TRBD1; DNA: TGCGCCAGCAGCCAAGATGGCCGGGACAGGGACGAGCAGTACTTC; CDR3: CASSQDGRDRDEQYF
size: -; V: TRBV4-2; J: TRBJ1-2; D: TRBD1; DNA: TGTGCCAGCAGCCGTGGACAGGGGACTTGGGAGGGCTACACCTTC; CDR3: CASSRGQGTWEGYTF
size: once; V: TRBV6-6; J: TRBJ1-6; D: -; DNA: TGTGCCAGCAGTTTGACAGGCCGCCTCCATAATTCACCCCTCCACTTT; CDR3: CASSLTGRLHNSPLHF
size: -; V: TRBV4-3; J: TRBJ2-5; D: TRBD2; DNA: TGCGCCAGCAGCCAAGAGCGGGGGAGCCTCCAAGAGACCCAGTACTTC; CDR3: CASSQERGSLQETQYF
size: -; V: TRBV20-1; J: TRBJ1-1; D: -; DNA: TGCAGTGCTAGCCGAAACACTGAAGCTTTCTTT; CDR3: CSASRNTEAFF
size: -; V: TRBV4-3; J: TRBJ2-5; D: -; DNA: TGCGCCAGCAGCCCAGGGACTCTCCAAGAGACCCAGTACTTC; CDR3: CASSPGTLQETQYF
size: -; V: TRBV5-4; J: TRBJ1-4; D: TRBD1; DNA: TGTGCCAGCAGCGTTACAGGGGGGGAAAAACTGTTTTTT; CDR3: CASSVTGGEKLFF
size: -; V: TRBV11-2; J: TRBJ1-4; D: -; DNA: TGTGCCAGCAGCTCGTTGGGGTCGGCGGAAAAACTGTTTTTT; CDR3: CASSSLGSAEKLFF
size: once; V: TRBV27; J: TRBJ1-2; D: TRBD1; DNA: TGTGCCAGCAGTTTAAAGGTTATGGACAGGGGTAATGGCTACACCTTC; CDR3: CASSLKVMDRGNGYTF
size: -; V: TRBV5-1; J: TRBJ1-1; D: -; DNA: TGCGCCAGCAGCTTTAACCCTAGGGACACTGAAGCTTTCTTT; CDR3: CASSFNPRDTEAFF
size: -; V: TRBV29-1; J: TRBJ1-4; D: -; DNA: TGCAGCGTTGATCAAGGCGCTGAAAAACTGTTTTTT; CDR3: CSVDQGAEKLFF
size: -; V: TRBV27; J: TRBJ2-7; D: -; DNA: TGTGCCAGCAGTTTAGTTTCCAGCGGCGGGGCCGAGCAGTACTTC; CDR3: CASSLVSSGGAEQYF
size: -; V: TRBV6-5; J: TRBJ2-3; D: -; DNA: TGTGCCAGCAGTTACTCCGATACGCAGTATTTT; CDR3: CASSYSDTQYF
size: -; V: TRBV18; J: TRBJ1-2; D: -; DNA: TGTGCCAGCTCACCAAGACGTGAAGGGAACTATGGCTACACCTTC; CDR3: CASSPRREGNYGYTF
size: -; V: TRBV5-1; J: TRBJ1-1; D: -; DNA: TGCGCCAGCAGCGGTGGACAGAATGGGGCTGAAGCTTTCTTT; CDR3: CASSGGQNGAEAFF
size: few; V: TRBV4-3; J: TRBJ2-3; D: -; DNA: TGCGCCAGCAGCCAAGATGGGAAACCCAGGGATACGCAGTATTTT; CDR3: CASSQDGKPRDTQYF
size: -; V: TRBV7-2; J: TRBJ2-3; D: -; DNA: TGTGCCAGCAGCTTAGAGGGTCTTTTGGATACGCAGTATTTT; CDR3: CASSLEGLLDTQYF
size: -; V: TRBV10-3; J: TRBJ2-7; D: -; DNA: TGTGCCATCAGTACAGGGCGGTCCTACGAGCAGTACTTC; CDR3: CAISTGRSYEQYF
size: -; V: TRBV2; J: TRBJ2-7; D: -; DNA: TGTGCCAGCGGTTGGGGGGGGCCCTCGAGCGAGCAGTACTTC; CDR3: CASGWGGPSSEQYF
size: -; V: TRBV7-8; J: TRBJ1-1; D: -; DNA: TGTGCCACCACCTTCTCAGGAAACACTGAAGCTTTCTTT; CDR3: CATTFSGNTEAFF
size: once; V: TRBV7-9; J: TRBJ1-5; D: -; DNA: TGTGCCAGCAGCCCCCGTGAGGGCAATCAGCCCCAGCATTTT; CDR3: CASSPREGNQPQHF
size: -; V: TRBV27; J: TRBJ1-5; D: -; DNA: TGTGCCAGCAGACCCCAGAGGGGACATCGCCAGCCCCAGCATTTT; CDR3: CASRPQRGHRQPQHF
size: -; V: TRBV7-9; J: TRBJ1-1; D: -; DNA: TGTGCCAGCAGCCCCGCCGTCATGAACACTGAAGCTTTCTTT; CDR3: CASSPAVMNTEAFF
size: -; V: TRBV4-3; J: TRBJ2-1; D: TRBD2; DNA: TGCGCCAGCAGCCACGGAGCGGGGGGGGTAAGTCCCTACAATGAGCAGTTCTTC; CDR3: CASSHGAGGVSPYNEQFF
size: -; V: TRBV30; J: TRBJ1-4; D: TRBD1; DNA: TGTGCCTGGAAGGGACAGGGTTTGGGAAAACTGTTTTTT; CDR3: CAWKGQGLGKLFF
size: -; V: TRBV7-2; J: TRBJ1-4; D: TRBD1; DNA: TGTGCCAGCAGCCGGACAGGGGGCATAGCTAATGAAAAACTGTTTTTT; CDR3: CASSRTGGIANEKLFF
size: once; V: TRBV29-1; J: TRBJ1-2; D: -; DNA: TGCTGCGTGGGGGGTCCTAACTATGGCTACACCTTC; CDR3: CCVGGPNYGYTF
size: -; V: TRBV28; J: TRBJ2-7; D: TRBD1; DNA: TGTGCCAGCATCCCCGGACAGGGGACTCGCTACGAGCAGTACTTC; CDR3: CASIPGQGTRYEQYF
size: -; V: TRBV4-3; J: TRBJ2-7; D: -; DNA: TGCGCCAGCAGCCAAGATCGGGGAACGGCCTACGAGCAGTACTTC; CDR3: CASSQDRGTAYEQYF
size: -; V: TRBV6-6; J: TRBJ1-6; D: -; DNA: TGTGCCAGCAACCCGTTAGGGGAATCCTATAATTCACCCCTCCACTTT; CDR3: CASNPLGESYNSPLHF
size: few; V: TRBV28; J: TRBJ2-5; D: TRBD1; DNA: TGTGCCAGCAGTCCCCCGTTTGAGGGGGCCAGAGGAGAGACCCAGTACTTC; CDR3: CASSPPFEGARGETQYF
size: -; V: TRBV27; J: TRBJ1-6; D: -; DNA: TGTGCCAGCAGATTATCCCCGAATTCACCCCTCCACTTT; CDR3: CASRLSPNSPLHF
size: -; V: TRBV6-5; J: TRBJ2-7; D: -; DNA: TGTGCCAGCAGTTACGGTCGGGGGTACGAGCAGTACTTC; CDR3: CASSYGRGYEQYF
size: -; V: TRBV5-1; J: TRBJ2-5; D: -; DNA: TGCGCCAGCAGCTTGGCCCGGTTACAAGAGACCCAGTACTTC; CDR3: CASSLARLQETQYF
size: -; V: TRBV2; J: TRBJ2-6; D: -; DNA: TGTGCCAGCAGTGAACGACCGGGTGGGGCTGGGGCCAACGTCCTGACTTTC; CDR3: CASSERPGGAGANVLTF
size: few; V: TRBV6-5; J: TRBJ1-2; D: -; DNA: TGTGCCAGCAGTTACCGGGACAACTATGGCTACACCTTC; CDR3: CASSYRDNYGYTF
size: -; V: TRBV30; J: TRBJ2-1; D: TRBD1; DNA: TGTGCCTGGGGAACAGGGGGCTCCTACAATGAGCAGTTCTTC; CDR3: CAWGTGGSYNEQFF
size: -; V: TRBV30; J: TRBJ2-2; D: -; DNA: TGTGCCTGGAGTGCGGCATACAGAGACACCGGGGAGCTGTTTTTT; CDR3: CAWSAAYRDTGELFF
size: once; V: TRBV21-1; J: TRBJ1-1; D: -; DNA: TGTGCCAGCAGCGGACGGACAGGGAACACTGAAGCTTTCTTT; CDR3: CASSGRTGNTEAFF
size: once; V: TRBV11-2; J: TRBJ1-1; D: -; DNA: TGTGCCAGCAGCTCGCTGAGAACTGAAGCTTTCTTT; CDR3: CASSSLRTEAFF
size: -; V: TRBV19; J: TRBJ1-6; D: TRBD1; DNA: TGTGCCAACCCAGACAGGGTGATTGTTAATTCACCCCTCCACTTT; CDR3: CANPDRVIVNSPLHF
size: -; V: TRBV9; J: TRBJ2-3; D: -; DNA: TGTGCCAGCAGCGTATCCCCCACAGATACGCAGTATTTT; CDR3: CASSVSPTDTQYF
size: once; V: TRBV6-5; J: TRBJ1-1; D: -; DNA: TGTGCCAGCAATAATCCCTGGACAAGTGGCACTGAAGCTTTCTTT; CDR3: CASNNPWTSGTEAFF
size: -; V: TRBV19; J: TRBJ1-2; D: TRBD1; DNA: TGTGCCAGCTCGAGGGGGCGCGCCTATGGCTACACCTTC; CDR3: CASSRGRAYGYTF
size: -; V: TRBV5-1; J: TRBJ2-1; D: -; DNA: TGCGCCAGCAGCTTGGAAGGGGCGACCTACAATGAGCAGTTCTTC; CDR3: CASSLEGATYNEQFF
size: -; V: TRBV20-1; J: TRBJ1-4; D: -; DNA: TGCAGTGCTGCGCGGGGCGAAAAACTGTTTTTT; CDR3: CSAARGEKLFF
size: once; V: TRBV15; J: TRBJ1-5; D: TRBD1; DNA: TGTGCCACCAGCAGAGATCGGGACAGACGATATAGCAATCAGCCCCAGCATTTT; CDR3: CATSRDRDRRYSNQPQHF
size: -; V: TRBV23-1; J: TRBJ2-2; D: TRBD2; DNA: TGCGCCAGTAGAAAACCAAAGCGGGGGGGCCGGAGCACCGGGGAGCTGTTTTTT; CDR3: CASRKPKRGGRSTGELFF
size: -; V: TRBV6-5; J: TRBJ1-1; D: TRBD1; DNA: TGTGCCAGCAGTCAGACAGGGCGGAACACTGAAGCTTTCTTT; CDR3: CASSQTGRNTEAFF
size: once; V: TRBV10-3; J: TRBJ2-7; D: -; DNA: TGTGCCATCAGTGGACAGGCCTATAGGGAGCAGTACTTC; CDR3: CAISGQAYREQYF
size: -; V: TRBV7-2; J: TRBJ2-3; D: -; DNA: TGTGCCAGCAGCTTTACCGAGGCAGATACGCAGTATTTT; CDR3: CASSFTEADTQYF
size: few; V: TRBV6-4; J: TRBJ1-1; D: TRBD1; DNA: TGTGCCAGCAGGGGACAGGGGTCGGGGGAAGCTTTCTTT; CDR3: CASRGQGSGEAFF
size: -; V: TRBV7-2; J: TRBJ2-7; D: -; DNA: TGTGCCAGCAGCCGGGGGGCAGTCGGGGCCTACGAGCAGTACTTC; CDR3: CASSRGAVGAYEQYF